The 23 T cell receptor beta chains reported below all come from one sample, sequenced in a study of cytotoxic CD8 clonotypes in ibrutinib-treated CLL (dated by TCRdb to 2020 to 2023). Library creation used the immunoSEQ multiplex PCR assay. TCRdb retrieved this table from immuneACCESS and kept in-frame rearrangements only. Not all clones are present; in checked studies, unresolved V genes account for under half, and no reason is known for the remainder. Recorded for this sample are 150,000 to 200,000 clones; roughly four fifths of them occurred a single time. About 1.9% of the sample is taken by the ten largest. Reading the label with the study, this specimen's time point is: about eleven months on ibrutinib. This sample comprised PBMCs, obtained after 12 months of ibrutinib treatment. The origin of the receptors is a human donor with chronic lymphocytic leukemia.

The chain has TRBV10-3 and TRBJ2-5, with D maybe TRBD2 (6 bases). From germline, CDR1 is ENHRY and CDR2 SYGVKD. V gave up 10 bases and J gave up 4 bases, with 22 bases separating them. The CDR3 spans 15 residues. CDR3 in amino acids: CATSDRDSVLETQYF. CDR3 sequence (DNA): TGTGCCACTTCGGACCGGGACTCCGTCTTAGAGACCCAGTACTTC.

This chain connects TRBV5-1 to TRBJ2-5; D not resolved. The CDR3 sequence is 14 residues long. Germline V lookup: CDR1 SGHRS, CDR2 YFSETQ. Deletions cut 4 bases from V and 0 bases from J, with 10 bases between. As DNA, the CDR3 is TGCGCCAGCAGCACCCTAGGGTACCAAGAGACCCAGTACTTC. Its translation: CASSTLGYQETQYF.

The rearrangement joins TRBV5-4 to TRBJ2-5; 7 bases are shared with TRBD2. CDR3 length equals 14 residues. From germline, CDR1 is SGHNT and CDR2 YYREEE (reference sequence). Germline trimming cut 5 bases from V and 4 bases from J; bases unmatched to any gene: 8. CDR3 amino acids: CASSFGGTGETQYF. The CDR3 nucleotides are TGTGCCAGCAGTTTCGGGGGGACTGGAGAGACCCAGTACTTC.

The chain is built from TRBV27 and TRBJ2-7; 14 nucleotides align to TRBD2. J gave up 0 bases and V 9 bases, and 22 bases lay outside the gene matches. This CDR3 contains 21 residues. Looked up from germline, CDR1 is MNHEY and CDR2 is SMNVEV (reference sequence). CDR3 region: CARASSTSRLAGGPCSYEQYF. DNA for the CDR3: TGTGCCAGGGCCTCCTCCACATCCAGACTAGCGGGGGGGCCCTGCTCCTACGAGCAGTACTTC.

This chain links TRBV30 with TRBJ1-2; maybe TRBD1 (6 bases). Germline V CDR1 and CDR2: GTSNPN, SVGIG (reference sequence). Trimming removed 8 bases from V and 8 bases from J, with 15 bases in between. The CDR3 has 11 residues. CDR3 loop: CAGPGAWGYTF. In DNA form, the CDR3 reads TGTGCCGGACCGGGGGCTTGGGGCTACACCTTC.

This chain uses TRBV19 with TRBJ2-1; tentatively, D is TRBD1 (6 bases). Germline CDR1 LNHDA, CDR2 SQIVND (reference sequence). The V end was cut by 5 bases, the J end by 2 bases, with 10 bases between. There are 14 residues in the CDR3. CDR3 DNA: TGTGCCAGTAGTGTCTCAGGGGCCTACAATGAGCAGTTCTTC. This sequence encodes CASSVSGAYNEQFF.

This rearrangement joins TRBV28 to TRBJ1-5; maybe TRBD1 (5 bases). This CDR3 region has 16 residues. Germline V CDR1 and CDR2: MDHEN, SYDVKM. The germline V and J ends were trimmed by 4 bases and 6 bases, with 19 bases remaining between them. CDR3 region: CASSSAGRMAIQPQHF. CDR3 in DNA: TGTGCCAGCAGTTCGGCAGGGCGAATGGCTATTCAGCCCCAGCATTTT.

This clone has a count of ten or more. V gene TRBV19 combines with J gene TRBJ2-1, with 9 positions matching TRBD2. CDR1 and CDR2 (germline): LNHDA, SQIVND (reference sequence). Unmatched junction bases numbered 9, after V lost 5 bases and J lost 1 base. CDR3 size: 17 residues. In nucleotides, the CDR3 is TGTGCCAGTAGTCCGGGGACTAGCTTAGGGTCCTACAATGAGCAGTTCTTC. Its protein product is CASSPGTSLGSYNEQFF.

CDR3 region: CASSLELAFHNEQFF. The CDR3 bases are TGTGCCAGCAGCTTAGAATTAGCTTTCCACAATGAGCAGTTCTTC. The rearrangement uses TRBV7-9 and TRBJ2-1, with D uncertain. Trimming stripped 1 base from V and 5 bases from J, with 12 bases between. The CDR3 consists of 15 residues. CDR1 and CDR2 from the germline V gene are SEHNR and FQNEAQ (reference sequence). The variable domain in full, with the rest retrieved from reference TRBV7-9 and TRBJ2-1, is DTGVSQNPRHKITKRGQNVTFRCDPISEHNRLYWYRQTLGQGPEFLTYFQNEAQLEKSRLLSDRFSAERPKGSFSTLEIQRTEQGDSAMYLCASSLELAFHNEQFFGPGTRLTVL.

This CDR3 reads CASSPGTGGDGYTF. The CDR3 bases are TGTGCCAGCTCACCTGGGACAGGCGGGGACGGCTACACCTTC. The genes are TRBV18 and TRBJ1-2; 8 bases map to TRBD1. This CDR3 has 14 amino acids. The germline V gene encodes CDR1 KGHSH and CDR2 LQKENI. V dropped 3 bases and J dropped 8; count of bases not matched to a gene: 8.

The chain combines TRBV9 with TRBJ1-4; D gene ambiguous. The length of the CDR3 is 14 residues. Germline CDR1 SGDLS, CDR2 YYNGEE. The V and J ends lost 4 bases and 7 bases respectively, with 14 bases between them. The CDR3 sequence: CASSSPAAPEKLFF. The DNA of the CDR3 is TGTGCCAGCAGCTCTCCGGCCGCTCCTGAAAAACTGTTTTTT.

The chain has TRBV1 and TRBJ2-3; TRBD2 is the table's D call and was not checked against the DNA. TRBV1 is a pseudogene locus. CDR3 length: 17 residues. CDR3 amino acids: CTSSQDPQRGITDTQYF. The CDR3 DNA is TGCACCAGCAGCCAAGATCCCCAGCGGGGGATCACAGATACGCAGTATTTT.

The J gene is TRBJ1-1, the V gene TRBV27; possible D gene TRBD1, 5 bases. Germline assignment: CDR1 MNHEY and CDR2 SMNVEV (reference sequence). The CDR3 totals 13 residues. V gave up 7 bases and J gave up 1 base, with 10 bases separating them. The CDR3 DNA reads TGTGCCAGCACAGGGATGGCGAACACTGAAGCTTTCTTT. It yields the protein CASTGMANTEAFF.

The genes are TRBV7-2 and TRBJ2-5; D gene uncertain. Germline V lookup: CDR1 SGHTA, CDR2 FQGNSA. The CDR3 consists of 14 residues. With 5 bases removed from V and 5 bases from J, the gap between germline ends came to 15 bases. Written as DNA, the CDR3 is TGTGCCAGCAGCCCCAGACCTATCGTGGAGACCCAGTACTTC. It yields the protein CASSPRPIVETQYF. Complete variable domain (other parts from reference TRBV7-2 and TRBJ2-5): GAGVSQSPSNKVTEKGKDVELRCDPISGHTALYWYRQSLGQGLEFLIYFQGNSAPDKSGLPSDRFSAERTGGSVSTLTIQRTQQEDSAVYLCASSPRPIVETQYFGPGTRLLVL.

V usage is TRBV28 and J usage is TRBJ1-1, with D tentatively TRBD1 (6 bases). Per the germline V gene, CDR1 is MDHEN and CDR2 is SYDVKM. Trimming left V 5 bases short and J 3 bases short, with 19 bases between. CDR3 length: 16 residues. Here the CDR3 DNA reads TGTGCCAGCAGTACCCGGACAGACAGGAGGGACACTGAAGCTTTCTTT. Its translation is CASSTRTDRRDTEAFF.

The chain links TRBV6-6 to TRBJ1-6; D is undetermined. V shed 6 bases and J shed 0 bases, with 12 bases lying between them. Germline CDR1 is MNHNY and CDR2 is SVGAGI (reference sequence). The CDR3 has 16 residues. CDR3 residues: CASSPVLSSYNSPLHF. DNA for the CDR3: TGTGCCAGCAGCCCGGTGCTGAGCTCCTATAATTCACCCCTCCACTTT.

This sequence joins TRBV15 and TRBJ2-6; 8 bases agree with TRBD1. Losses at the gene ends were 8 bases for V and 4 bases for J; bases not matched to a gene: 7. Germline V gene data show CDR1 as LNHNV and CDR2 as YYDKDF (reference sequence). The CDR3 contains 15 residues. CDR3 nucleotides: TGTGCCACCGGGCAGGGGGCGCAGGGGGCCAACGTCCTGACTTTC. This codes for CATGQGAQGANVLTF.

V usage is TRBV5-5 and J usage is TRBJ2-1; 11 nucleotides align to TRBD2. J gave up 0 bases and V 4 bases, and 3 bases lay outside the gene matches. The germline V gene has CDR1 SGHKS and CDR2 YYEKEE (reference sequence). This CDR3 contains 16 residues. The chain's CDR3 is CASSPTSGGSYNEQFF. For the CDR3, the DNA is TGTGCCAGCAGCCCAACTAGCGGGGGCTCCTACAATGAGCAGTTCTTC.

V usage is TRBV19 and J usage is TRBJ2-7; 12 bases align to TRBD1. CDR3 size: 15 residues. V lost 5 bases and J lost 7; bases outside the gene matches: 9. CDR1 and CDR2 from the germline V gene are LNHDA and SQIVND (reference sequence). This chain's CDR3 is CASSGPGQGAREQYF. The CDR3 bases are TGTGCCAGTAGTGGACCGGGACAGGGGGCGCGTGAGCAGTACTTC.

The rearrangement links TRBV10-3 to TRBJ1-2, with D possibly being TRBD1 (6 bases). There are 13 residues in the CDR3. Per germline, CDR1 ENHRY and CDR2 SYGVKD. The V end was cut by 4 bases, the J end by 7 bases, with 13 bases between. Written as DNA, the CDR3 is TGTGCCATCAGTGTGGAGGGGGGAGGTGGCTACACCTTC. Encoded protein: CAISVEGGGGYTF.

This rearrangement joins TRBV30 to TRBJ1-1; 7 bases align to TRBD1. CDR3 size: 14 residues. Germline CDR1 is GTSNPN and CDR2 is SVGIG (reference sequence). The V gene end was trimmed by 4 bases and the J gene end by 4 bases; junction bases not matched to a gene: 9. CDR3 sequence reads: CAWTIRGLGTEAFF. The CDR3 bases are TGTGCCTGGACCATAAGGGGGCTAGGCACTGAAGCTTTCTTT.

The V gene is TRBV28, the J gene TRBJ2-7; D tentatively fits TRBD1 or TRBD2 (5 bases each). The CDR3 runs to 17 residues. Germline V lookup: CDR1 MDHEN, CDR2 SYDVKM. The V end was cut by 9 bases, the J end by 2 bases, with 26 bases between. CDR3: CASCPLLPGRITYEQYF. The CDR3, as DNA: TGTGCCAGTTGTCCCCTCCTCCCGGGACGCATTACCTACGAGCAGTACTTC.

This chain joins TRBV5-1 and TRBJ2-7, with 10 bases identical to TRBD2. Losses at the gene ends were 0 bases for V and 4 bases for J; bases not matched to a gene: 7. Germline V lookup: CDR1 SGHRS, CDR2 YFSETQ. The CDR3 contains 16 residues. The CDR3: CASSLAAGGPGYEQYF. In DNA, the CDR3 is TGCGCCAGCAGCTTGGCAGCGGGGGGGCCAGGGTACGAGCAGTACTTC.